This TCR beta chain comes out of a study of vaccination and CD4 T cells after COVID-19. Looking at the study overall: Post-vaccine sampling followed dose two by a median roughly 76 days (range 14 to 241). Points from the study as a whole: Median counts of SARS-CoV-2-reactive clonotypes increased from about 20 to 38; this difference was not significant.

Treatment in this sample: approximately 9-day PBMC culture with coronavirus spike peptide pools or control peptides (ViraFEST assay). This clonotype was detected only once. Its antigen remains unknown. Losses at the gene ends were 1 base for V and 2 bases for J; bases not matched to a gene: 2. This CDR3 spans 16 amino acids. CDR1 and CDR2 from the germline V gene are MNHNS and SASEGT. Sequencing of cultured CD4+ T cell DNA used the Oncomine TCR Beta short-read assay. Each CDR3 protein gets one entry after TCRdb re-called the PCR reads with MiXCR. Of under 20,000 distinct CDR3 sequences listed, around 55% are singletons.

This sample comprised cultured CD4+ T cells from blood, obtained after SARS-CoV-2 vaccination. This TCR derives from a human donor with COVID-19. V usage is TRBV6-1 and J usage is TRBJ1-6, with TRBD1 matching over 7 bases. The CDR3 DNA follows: TGTGCCAGCAGTGAAGTAGGGGGCCCCTATAATTCACCCCTCCACTTT. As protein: CASSEVGGPYNSPLHF.